This TCR beta chain derives from a study of early T cells in non-severe SARS-CoV-2 infection. TCRdb re-called the 5' RACE reads through MiXCR, storing one row per CDR3 protein. Of nearly 60,000 distinct CDR3 sequences in the sample, roughly 12% were seen once. This clonotype showed up just a few times. The CDR3 is 16 residues long. Germline assignment: CDR1 KGHSH and CDR2 LQKENI. The V and J ends lost 3 bases and 7 bases, in that order; junction bases with no gene match: 8. This receptor was identified in an adult who was a healthcare worker with PCR-confirmed SARS-CoV-2 infection or an uninfected control (not recorded which). The chain employs TRBV18 and TRBJ2-1; TRBD1 matches at 11 bases. Sequencing was done on a sample of whole blood. The DNA for the CDR3 is TGTGCCAGCTCACCTTCGGCGGGGACAGGGGGAAATGAGCAGTTCTTC. This sequence encodes CASSPSAGTGGNEQFF.